The T cell receptor beta chain described here comes from a study of T cell changes during pregnancy in multiple sclerosis. The germline gives CDR1 MNHEY, CDR2 SMNVEV (reference sequence). The ends lost 0 bases at V and 14 bases at J; junction bases unmatched: 7. The CDR3 contains 14 residues. Produced via immunoSEQ multiplex PCR; TCRdb's table is partial and in-frame only. The table records around 31,000 clones, around 90% of them present only once. This clone is deemed medium-sized. Specimen: CD8+ T cells from peripheral blood mononuclear cells, collected in the first trimester of pregnancy. This chain links TRBV27 with TRBJ1-6; 7 nucleotides agree with TRBD1. The TCR was taken from a female donor with multiple sclerosis, enrolled in a pregnancy study. The CDR3 spells CASSLSLGTGALHF. The CDR3 DNA sequence: TGTGCCAGCAGTTTATCTTTGGGTACAGGGGCCCTCCACTTT.